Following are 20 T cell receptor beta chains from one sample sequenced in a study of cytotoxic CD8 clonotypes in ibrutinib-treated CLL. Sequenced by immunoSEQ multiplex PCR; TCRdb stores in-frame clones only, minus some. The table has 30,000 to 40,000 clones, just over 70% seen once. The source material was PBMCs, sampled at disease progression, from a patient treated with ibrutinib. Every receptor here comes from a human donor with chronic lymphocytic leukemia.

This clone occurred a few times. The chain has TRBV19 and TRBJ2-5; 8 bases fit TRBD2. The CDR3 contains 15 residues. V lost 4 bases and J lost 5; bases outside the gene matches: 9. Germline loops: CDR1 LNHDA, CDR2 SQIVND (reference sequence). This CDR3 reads CASSTQPLAGETQYF. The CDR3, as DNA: TGTGCCAGTAGTACCCAGCCCTTAGCGGGGGAGACCCAGTACTTC. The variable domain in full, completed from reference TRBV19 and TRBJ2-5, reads DGGITQSPKYLFRKEGQNVTLSCEQNLNHDAMYWYRQDPGQGLRLIYYSQIVNDFQKGDIAEGYSVSREKKESFPLTVTSAQKNPTAFYLCASSTQPLAGETQYFGPGTRLLVL.

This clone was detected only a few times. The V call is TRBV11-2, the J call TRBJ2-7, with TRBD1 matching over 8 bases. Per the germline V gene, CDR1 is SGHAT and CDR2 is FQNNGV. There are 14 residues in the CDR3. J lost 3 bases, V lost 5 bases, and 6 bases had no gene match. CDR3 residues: CASSKDRVDYEQYF. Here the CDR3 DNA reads TGTGCCAGCAGCAAGGACAGGGTGGACTACGAGCAGTACTTC.

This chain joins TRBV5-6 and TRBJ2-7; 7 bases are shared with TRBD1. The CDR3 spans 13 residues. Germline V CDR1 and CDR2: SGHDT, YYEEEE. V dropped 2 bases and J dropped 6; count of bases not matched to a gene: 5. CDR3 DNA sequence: TGTGCCAGCAGCTTTACAGGGGTGATCGAGCAGTACTTC. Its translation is CASSFTGVIEQYF.

Here the CDR3 reads CASSYSMPTSGNTIYF. DNA for the CDR3: TGTGCCAGCAGTTACTCTATGCCGACCTCTGGAAACACCATATATTTT. The chain carries TRBV6-5 and TRBJ1-3; D remains unclear. Per germline, CDR1 MNHEY and CDR2 SVGAGI. The CDR3 is 16 residues long. V gave up 0 bases and J gave up 0 bases, with 9 bases separating them.

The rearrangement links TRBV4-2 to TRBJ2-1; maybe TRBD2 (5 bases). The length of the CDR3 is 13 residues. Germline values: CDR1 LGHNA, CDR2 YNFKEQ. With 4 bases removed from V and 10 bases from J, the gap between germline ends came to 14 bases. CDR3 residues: CASSLGATREQFF. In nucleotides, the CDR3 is TGTGCCAGCAGCCTGGGAGCAACTAGGGAGCAGTTCTTC.

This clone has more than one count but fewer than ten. The CDR3 nucleotides read TGCAGCGTTGGTCAGGTGAACACTGAAGCTTTCTTT. Protein sequence: CSVGQVNTEAFF. This chain links TRBV29-1 with TRBJ1-1; D call uncertain. The CDR3 spans 12 residues. V shed 4 bases and J shed 0 bases, with 6 bases lying between them. Per the germline V gene, CDR1 is SQVTM and CDR2 is ANQGSEA.

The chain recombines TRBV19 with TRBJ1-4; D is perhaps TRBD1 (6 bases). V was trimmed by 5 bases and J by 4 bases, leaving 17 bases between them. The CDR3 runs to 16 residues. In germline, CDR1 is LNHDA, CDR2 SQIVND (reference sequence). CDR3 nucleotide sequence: TGTGCCAGTAGTGATCCGGGAGGGACAAGTAATGAAAAACTGTTTTTT. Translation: CASSDPGGTSNEKLFF.

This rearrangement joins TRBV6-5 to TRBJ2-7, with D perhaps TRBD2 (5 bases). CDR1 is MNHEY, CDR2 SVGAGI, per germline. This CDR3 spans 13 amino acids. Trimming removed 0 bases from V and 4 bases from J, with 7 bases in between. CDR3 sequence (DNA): TGTGCCAGCAGTTACTCGAGAGGGTACGAGCAGTACTTC. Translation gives CASSYSRGYEQYF.

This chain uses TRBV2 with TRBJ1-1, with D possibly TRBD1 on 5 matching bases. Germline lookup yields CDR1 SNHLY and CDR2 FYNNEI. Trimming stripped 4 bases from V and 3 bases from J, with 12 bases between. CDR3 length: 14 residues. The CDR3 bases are TGTGCCAGCAGTGTCAGGGATTCCCACACTGAAGCTTTCTTT. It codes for CASSVRDSHTEAFF.

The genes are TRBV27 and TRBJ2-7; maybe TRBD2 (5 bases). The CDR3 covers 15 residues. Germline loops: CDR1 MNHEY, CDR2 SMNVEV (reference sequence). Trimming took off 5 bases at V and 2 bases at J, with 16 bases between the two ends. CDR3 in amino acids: CASSLEGGVAYEQYF. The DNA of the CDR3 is TGTGCCAGCAGTCTCGAGGGCGGAGTAGCCTACGAGCAGTACTTC.

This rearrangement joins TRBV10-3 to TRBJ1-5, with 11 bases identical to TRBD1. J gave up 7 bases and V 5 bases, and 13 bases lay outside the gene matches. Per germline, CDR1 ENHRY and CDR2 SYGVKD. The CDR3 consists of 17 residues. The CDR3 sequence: CAISSERGQGARQPQHF. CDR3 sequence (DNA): TGTGCCATCAGTTCGGAGAGAGGACAGGGGGCTCGGCAGCCCCAGCATTTT.

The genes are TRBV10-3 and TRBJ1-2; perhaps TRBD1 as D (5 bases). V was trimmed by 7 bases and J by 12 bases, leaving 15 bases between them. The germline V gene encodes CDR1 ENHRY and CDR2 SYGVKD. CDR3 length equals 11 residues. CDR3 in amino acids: CAIKSREWDTF. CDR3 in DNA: TGTGCCATCAAATCCAGGGAGTGGGACACCTTC.

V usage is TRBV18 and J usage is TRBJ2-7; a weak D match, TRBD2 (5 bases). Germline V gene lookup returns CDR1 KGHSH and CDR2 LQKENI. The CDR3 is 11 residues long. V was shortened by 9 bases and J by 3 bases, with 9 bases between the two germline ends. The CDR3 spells CASCEGYEQYF. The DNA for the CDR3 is TGTGCCAGTTGCGAGGGCTACGAGCAGTACTTC.

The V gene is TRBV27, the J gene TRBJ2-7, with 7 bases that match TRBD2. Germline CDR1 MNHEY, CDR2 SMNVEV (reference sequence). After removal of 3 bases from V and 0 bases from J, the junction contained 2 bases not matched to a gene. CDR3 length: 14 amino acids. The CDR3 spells CASSFGGSSYEQYF. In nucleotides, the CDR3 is TGTGCCAGCAGTTTCGGCGGGAGCTCCTACGAGCAGTACTTC.

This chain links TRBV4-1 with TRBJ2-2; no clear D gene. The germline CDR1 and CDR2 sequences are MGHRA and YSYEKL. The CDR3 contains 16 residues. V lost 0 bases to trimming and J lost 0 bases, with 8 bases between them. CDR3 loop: CASSQEGWANTGELFF. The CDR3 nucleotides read TGCGCCAGCAGCCAAGAGGGGTGGGCGAACACCGGGGAGCTGTTTTTT.

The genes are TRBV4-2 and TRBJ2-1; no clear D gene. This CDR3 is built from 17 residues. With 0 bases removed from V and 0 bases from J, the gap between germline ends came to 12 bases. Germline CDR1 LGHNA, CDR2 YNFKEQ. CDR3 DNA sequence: TGTGCCAGCAGCCAAGAAGCGACCTTCATCTCCTACAATGAGCAGTTCTTC. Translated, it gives CASSQEATFISYNEQFF.

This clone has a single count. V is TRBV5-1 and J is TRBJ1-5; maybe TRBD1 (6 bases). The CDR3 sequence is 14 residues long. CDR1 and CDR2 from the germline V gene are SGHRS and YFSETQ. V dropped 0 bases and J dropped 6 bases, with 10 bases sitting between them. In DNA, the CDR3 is TGCGCCAGCAGCTTGGCAGGGGTTGGTCAGCCCCAGCATTTT. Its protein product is CASSLAGVGQPQHF.

CDR3: CASSEARDNYGYTF. The DNA for the CDR3 is TGTGCCAGCAGTGAAGCGAGGGATAACTATGGCTACACCTTC. V gene TRBV6-1 combines with J gene TRBJ1-2; D is unresolved. Per germline, CDR1 MNHNS and CDR2 SASEGT. V was pared by 0 bases and J by 1 base, with 6 bases between. The CDR3 totals 14 residues.

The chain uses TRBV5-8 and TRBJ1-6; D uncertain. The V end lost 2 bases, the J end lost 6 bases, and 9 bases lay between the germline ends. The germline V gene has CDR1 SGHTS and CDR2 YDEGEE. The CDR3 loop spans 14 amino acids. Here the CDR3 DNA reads TGTGCCAGCAGCTTCGGGGTTGGTAATTCACCCCTCCACTTT. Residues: CASSFGVGNSPLHF.

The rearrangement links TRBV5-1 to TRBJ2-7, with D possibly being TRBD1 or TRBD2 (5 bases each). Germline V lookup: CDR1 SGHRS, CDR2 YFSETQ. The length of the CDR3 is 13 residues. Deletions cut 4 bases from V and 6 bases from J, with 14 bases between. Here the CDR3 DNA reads TGCGCCAGCAGCCCCGGGACCTCCGGCGAGCAGTACTTC. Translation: CASSPGTSGEQYF.